This T cell receptor beta chain appears in the sequencing data of a study of cytomegalovirus exposure and HLA in healthy donors. Study-wide points: Confirmation was obtained in vitro that three CMV-associated chains are specific for CMV antigens.

Donors counted as nominally healthy when sampled, yet unrecorded immune exposures were likely. About this clone itself: Its specificity is not known.

Both 60 Vbeta primers and 13 Jbeta primers went into the PCR. Method: immunoSEQ multiplex PCR; TCRdb's copy keeps in-frame clones and lacks some. The sample holds tens of thousands of clones. The origin of this receptor is a man aged 40-49 years in good health and CMV-seronegative. The sequenced material came from PBMCs.

The DNA of the CDR3 is TGTGCCAGCAGTCCTCTTAGGGGGTATCTGCATCGCGTCCAGTACTTC. It encodes CASSPLRGYLHRVQYF. This chain links TRBV28 with TRBJ2-5; TRBD1 is a possible D gene (6 bases). V lost 5 bases to trimming and J lost 10 bases, with 26 bases between them. The CDR3 is 16 residues long. CDR1 MDHEN and CDR2 SYDVKM come from the germline V gene.